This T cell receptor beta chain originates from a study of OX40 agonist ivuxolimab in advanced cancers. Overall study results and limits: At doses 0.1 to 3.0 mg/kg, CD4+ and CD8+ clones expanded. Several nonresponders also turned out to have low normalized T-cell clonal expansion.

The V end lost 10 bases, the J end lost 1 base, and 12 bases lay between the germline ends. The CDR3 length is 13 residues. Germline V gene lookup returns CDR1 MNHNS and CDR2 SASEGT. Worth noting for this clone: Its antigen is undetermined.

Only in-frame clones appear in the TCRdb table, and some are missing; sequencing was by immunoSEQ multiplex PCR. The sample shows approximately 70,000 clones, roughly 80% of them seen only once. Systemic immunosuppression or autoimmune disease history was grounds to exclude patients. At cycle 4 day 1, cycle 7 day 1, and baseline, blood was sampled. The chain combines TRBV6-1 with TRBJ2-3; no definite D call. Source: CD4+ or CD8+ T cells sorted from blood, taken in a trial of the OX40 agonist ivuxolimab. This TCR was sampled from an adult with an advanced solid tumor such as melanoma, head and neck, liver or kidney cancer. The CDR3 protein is CATGPSRTDTQYF. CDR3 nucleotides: TGTGCCACCGGACCCAGCCGCACAGATACGCAGTATTTT.